These 18 T cell receptor beta chains originate from one sample sequenced in a study of Tregs in tolerant kidney transplant recipients. Method: immunoSEQ multiplex PCR; TCRdb's copy keeps in-frame clones and lacks some. The data show about 240,000 clones, around 81% seen once. The sequenced sample consisted of CD4+ T cells from blood. The receptors stem from a human donor in good health.

The rearrangement uses TRBV6-1 and TRBJ1-3; no clear D. Germline V gene sequence: CDR1 MNHNS, CDR2 SASEGT. V lost 7 bases to trimming and J lost 0 bases, with 10 bases between them. This CDR3 contains 14 residues. CDR3 sequence reads: CASNPRYSGNTIYF. The CDR3 DNA reads TGTGCCAGCAACCCCAGATACTCTGGAAACACCATATATTTT.

This clone is a singleton in its sample. This chain links TRBV29-1 with TRBJ2-7; no clear D gene. Trimming took 7 bases from V and 3 from J, leaving 16 bases between them. The CDR3 runs to 13 residues. In germline, CDR1 is SQVTM, CDR2 ANQGSEA. This CDR3 is CSAAIAPDYEQYF. The CDR3 DNA sequence: TGCAGCGCGGCGATAGCCCCCGACTACGAGCAGTACTTC.

This sequence joins TRBV6-5 and TRBJ1-5, with D uncertain. This CDR3 comprises 13 residues. Trimming took 4 bases from V and 0 from J, leaving 4 bases between them. CDR1 is MNHEY and CDR2 is SVGAGI in the germline V gene. The CDR3 protein is CASSSASNQPQHF. In nucleotides, the CDR3 is TGTGCCAGCAGTTCCGCTAGCAATCAGCCCCAGCATTTT.

The rearrangement links TRBV10-2 to TRBJ1-5; unclear D gene. The length of the CDR3 is 14 residues. V was shortened by 5 bases and J by 5 bases, with 13 bases between the two germline ends. Germline V gene lookup returns CDR1 WSHSY and CDR2 SAAADI. CDR3 in amino acids: CASSQLRRDQPQHF. The CDR3 DNA reads as TGCGCCAGCAGTCAACTCCGGAGGGATCAGCCCCAGCATTTT.

V usage is TRBV5-4 and J usage is TRBJ1-2; TRBD1 matches at 7 bases. CDR3 length equals 15 residues. Germline-derived CDR1 and CDR2 are SGHNT and YYREEE (reference sequence). Germline trimming cut 4 bases from V and 7 bases from J; bases unmatched to any gene: 13. CDR3 region: CASSQGPARQGGYTF. For the CDR3, the DNA is TGTGCCAGCAGCCAAGGTCCGGCACGACAGGGTGGCTACACCTTC.

The V call is TRBV7-6, the J call TRBJ2-1, with 7 nucleotides matching TRBD2. The CDR3 is made up of 16 amino acids. The junction had 7 bases not matched to a gene; V was cut back by 3 bases and J by 2 bases. Germline lookup yields CDR1 SGHVS and CDR2 FNYEAQ. This CDR3 reads CASSFVGGLTYNEQFF. Here the CDR3 DNA reads TGTGCCAGCAGCTTTGTGGGAGGGCTAACCTACAATGAGCAGTTCTTC.

DNA of the CDR3: TGTGCCAGCAGCTTGGCCCGGGAGACAGGGGGCGCTTCGAGCTACACCTTC. Translating it yields CASSLARETGGASSYTF. The chain joins TRBV5-6 to TRBJ1-2; 10 positions match TRBD1. CDR3 length: 17 residues. V lost 0 bases and J lost 9; bases outside the gene matches: 14. Germline CDR1 SGHDT, CDR2 YYEEEE.

The chain has TRBV7-9 and TRBJ1-5; 7 nucleotides agree with TRBD1. The CDR3 consists of 14 residues. J gave up 9 bases and V 1 base, and 6 bases lay outside the gene matches. CDR1 SEHNR and CDR2 FQNEAQ come from the germline V gene (reference sequence). The CDR3 protein is CASSLGQGDLPQHF. The DNA for the CDR3 is TGTGCCAGCAGCTTAGGGCAGGGGGATCTGCCCCAGCATTTT. Variable domain in full (rest from reference TRBV7-9 and TRBJ1-5): DTGVSQNPRHKITKRGQNVTFRCDPISEHNRLYWYRQTLGQGPEFLTYFQNEAQLEKSRLLSDRFSAERPKGSFSTLEIQRTEQGDSAMYLCASSLGQGDLPQHFGDGTRLSIL.

The gene calls are TRBV19 and TRBJ1-1; TRBD1 is a possible D gene (6 bases). The length of the CDR3 is 14 residues. V lost 6 bases to trimming and J lost 2 bases, with 13 bases between them. Looked up from germline, CDR1 is LNHDA and CDR2 is SQIVND (reference sequence). CDR3 protein: CASRGMGGNTEAFF. The CDR3 coding sequence is TGTGCCAGTAGAGGGATGGGGGGCAACACTGAAGCTTTCTTT. The full variable domain, completed using reference TRBV19 and TRBJ1-1, is DGGITQSPKYLFRKEGQNVTLSCEQNLNHDAMYWYRQDPGQGLRLIYYSQIVNDFQKGDIAEGYSVSREKKESFPLTVTSAQKNPTAFYLCASRGMGGNTEAFFGQGTRLTVV.

V is TRBV30 and J is TRBJ1-2; no reliable D call. V dropped 0 bases and J dropped 4 bases, with 9 bases sitting between them. The CDR3 totals 13 residues. From germline, CDR1 is GTSNPN and CDR2 SVGIG (reference sequence). CDR3 in amino acids: CAWSVLVGYGYTF. Here the CDR3 DNA reads TGTGCCTGGAGTGTACTGGTGGGCTATGGCTACACCTTC.

The genes are TRBV7-8 and TRBJ1-1; possible D gene TRBD1, 5 bases. Germline CDR1 SGHVS, CDR2 FQNEAQ. Trimming took 2 bases from V and 1 from J, leaving 20 bases between them. This CDR3 has 18 amino acids. The CDR3 loop is CASSLRDAQWAENTEAFF. For the CDR3, the DNA is TGTGCCAGCAGCTTAAGGGACGCCCAATGGGCCGAGAACACTGAAGCTTTCTTT.

The V gene is TRBV30, the J gene TRBJ2-2; D not certain. Trimming shortened V by 1 base and J by 5 bases, and 8 bases separated the two germline ends. The CDR3 is 13 residues long. The V gene's germline CDR1 is GTSNPN and CDR2 SVGIG (reference sequence). The CDR3 sequence is CAWSGIKTGELFF. The CDR3 DNA reads TGTGCCTGGAGTGGCATTAAAACCGGGGAGCTGTTTTTT.

The chain uses TRBV7-9 and TRBJ2-7, with TRBD2 as a possible D gene (6 bases). Germline V lookup: CDR1 SEHNR, CDR2 FQNEAQ (reference sequence). There are 11 residues in the CDR3. The ends were cut back, 8 bases at V and 4 bases at J, with 9 bases in the middle. The CDR3 spells CASGGIYEQYF. The DNA for the CDR3 is TGTGCCAGCGGGGGGATTTACGAGCAGTACTTC.

Of note for this clone: Other DNA sequences in the same sample also yield this CDR3. The chain uses TRBV18 and TRBJ2-1; tentatively, D is TRBD2 (6 bases). This CDR3 spans 16 amino acids. V was cut by 3 bases and J by 1 base, with 13 bases left in between. Looked up from germline, CDR1 is KGHSH and CDR2 is LQKENI. For the CDR3, the DNA is TGTGCCAGCTCACCCCCCAGCGGGCTATCCTACAATGAGCAGTTCTTC. Residues: CASSPPSGLSYNEQFF. The full variable domain, its missing parts supplied by reference TRBV18 and TRBJ2-1, is NAGVMQNPRHLVRRRGQEARLRCSPMKGHSHVYWYRQLPEEGLKFMVYLQKENIIDESGMPKERFSAEFPKEGPSILRIQQVVRGDSAAYFCASSPPSGLSYNEQFFGPGTRLTVL.

The genes are TRBV19 and TRBJ2-7; D call uncertain. Trimming pared 5 bases from V and 5 bases from J, leaving 13 bases between. The CDR3 totals 13 residues. In germline, CDR1 is LNHDA, CDR2 SQIVND (reference sequence). CDR3 DNA sequence: TGTGCCAGTAGTTCCCGACCACGAGACGAGCAGTACTTC. Amino acid sequence: CASSSRPRDEQYF. Together with reference TRBV19 and TRBJ2-7, the CDR3 gives the full variable domain: DGGITQSPKYLFRKEGQNVTLSCEQNLNHDAMYWYRQDPGQGLRLIYYSQIVNDFQKGDIAEGYSVSREKKESFPLTVTSAQKNPTAFYLCASSSRPRDEQYFGPGTRLTVT.

With respect to this clone: Here the CDR3 omits its conserved ending phenylalanine or tryptophan, so a read error is the likely source. The chain is built from TRBV5-1 and TRBJ2-7; TRBD1 matches at 8 bases. The CDR3 covers 15 residues. Looked up from germline, CDR1 is SGHRS and CDR2 is YFSETQ. The trim removed 1 base at V and 2 bases at J, leaving 5 bases unmatched. The CDR3 DNA is TGCGCCAGCAGCTTGCGGGCAGGGGGCACCTACGAGCAGTACTGC. It translates to CASSLRAGGTYEQYC.

This chain joins TRBV6-6 and TRBJ1-6, with D unclear. Between the trimmed V and J ends, which lost 3 bases and 4 bases, there was a span of 7 bases. CDR3 length: 14 amino acids. CDR1 is MNHNY and CDR2 is SVGAGI in the germline V gene (reference sequence). CDR3 bases: TGTGCCAGCAGTTATCGGGAATATAATTCACCCCTCCACTTT. Its protein is CASSYREYNSPLHF.

This chain uses TRBV7-2 with TRBJ2-5, with D unresolved. In germline, CDR1 is SGHTA, CDR2 FQGNSA. V gave up 5 bases and J gave up 5 bases, with 9 bases separating them. The CDR3 totals 12 residues. In DNA, the CDR3 is TGTGCCAGCAGCCCCAGTTCGGAGACCCAGTACTTC. Its translation: CASSPSSETQYF.